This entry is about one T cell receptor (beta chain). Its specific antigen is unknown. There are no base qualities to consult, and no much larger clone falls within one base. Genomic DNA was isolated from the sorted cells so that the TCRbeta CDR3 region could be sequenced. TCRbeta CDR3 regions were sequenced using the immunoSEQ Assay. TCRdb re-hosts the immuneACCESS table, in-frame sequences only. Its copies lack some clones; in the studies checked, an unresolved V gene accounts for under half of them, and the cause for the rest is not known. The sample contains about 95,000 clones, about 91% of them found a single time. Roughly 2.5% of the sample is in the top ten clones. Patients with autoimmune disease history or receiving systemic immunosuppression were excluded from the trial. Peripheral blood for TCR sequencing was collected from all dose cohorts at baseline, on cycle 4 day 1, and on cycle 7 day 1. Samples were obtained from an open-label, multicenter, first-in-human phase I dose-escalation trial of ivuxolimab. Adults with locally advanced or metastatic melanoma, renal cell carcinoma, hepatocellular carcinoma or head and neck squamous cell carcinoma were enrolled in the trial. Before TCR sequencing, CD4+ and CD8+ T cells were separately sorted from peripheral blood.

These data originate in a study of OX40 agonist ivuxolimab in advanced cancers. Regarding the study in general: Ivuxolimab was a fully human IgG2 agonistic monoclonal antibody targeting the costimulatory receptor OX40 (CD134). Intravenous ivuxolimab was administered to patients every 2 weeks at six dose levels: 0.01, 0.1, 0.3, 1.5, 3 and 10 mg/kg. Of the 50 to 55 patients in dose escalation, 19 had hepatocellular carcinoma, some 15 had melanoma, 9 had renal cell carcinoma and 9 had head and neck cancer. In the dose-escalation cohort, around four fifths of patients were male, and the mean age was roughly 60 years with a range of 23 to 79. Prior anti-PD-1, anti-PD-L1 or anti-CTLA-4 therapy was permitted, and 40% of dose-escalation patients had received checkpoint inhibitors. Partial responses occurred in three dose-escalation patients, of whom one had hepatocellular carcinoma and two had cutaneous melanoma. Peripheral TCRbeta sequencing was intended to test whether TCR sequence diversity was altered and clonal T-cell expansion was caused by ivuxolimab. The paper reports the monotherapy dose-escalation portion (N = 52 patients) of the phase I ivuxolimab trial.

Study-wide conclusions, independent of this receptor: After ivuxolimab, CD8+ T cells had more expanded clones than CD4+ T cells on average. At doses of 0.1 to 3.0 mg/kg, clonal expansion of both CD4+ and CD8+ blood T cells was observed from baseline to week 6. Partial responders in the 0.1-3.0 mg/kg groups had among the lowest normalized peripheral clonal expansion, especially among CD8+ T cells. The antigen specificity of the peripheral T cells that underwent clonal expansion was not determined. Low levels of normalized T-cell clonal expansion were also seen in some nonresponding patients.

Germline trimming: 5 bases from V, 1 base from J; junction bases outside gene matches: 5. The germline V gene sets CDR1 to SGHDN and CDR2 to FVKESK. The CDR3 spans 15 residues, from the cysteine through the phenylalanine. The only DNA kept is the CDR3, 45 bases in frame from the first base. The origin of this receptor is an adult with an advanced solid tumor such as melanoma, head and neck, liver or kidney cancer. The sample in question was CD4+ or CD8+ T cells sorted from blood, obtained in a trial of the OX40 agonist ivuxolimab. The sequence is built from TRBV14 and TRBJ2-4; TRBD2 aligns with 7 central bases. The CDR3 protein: CASSGAGIAKNIQYF. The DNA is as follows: TGTGCCAGCAGCGGAGCGGGAATTGCCAAAAACATTCAGTACTTC.